This T cell receptor beta chain was captured by sequencing in a study of cytomegalovirus exposure and HLA in healthy donors. Overall study findings and caveats: Among the CMV-associated chains, a few were confirmed in vitro as specific for CMV antigens. It was 150 to 200 TCR beta chains that were listed as cytomegalovirus-associated.

The CDR3 covers 15 residues. In germline, CDR1 is GTSNPN, CDR2 SVGIG (reference sequence). Trimming stripped 5 bases from V and 10 bases from J, with 23 bases between. TCRdb's table, derived via immunoSEQ multiplex PCR, lists solely in-frame clones and lacks some. The sample carries some 100,000 clones, about 91% recorded once. This clone occurred a few times. The antigen is unknown. It was the approximately 130-subject validation cohort, separate from the roughly 700-subject first cohort, to which the donors belonged. Sequencing was carried out using PBMCs. This rearrangement joins TRBV30 to TRBJ1-4, with TRBD1 as a possible D gene (6 bases). This TCR was recovered from a man between 18 and 35 years old in good health and CMV-seronegative. The CDR3 here is CAWVTSRGANGKLFF. The CDR3 nucleotides are TGTGCCTGGGTCACAAGCCGGGGGGCAAACGGAAAACTGTTTTTT.